Listed below are T cell receptor beta chains from one sample, sequenced in a study of blood T cell repertoires in COVID-19. Here immunoSEQ multiplex PCR was the method, and the copy in TCRdb shows in-frame clones only, minus some. The sample holds about 120,000 clones; 65% to 85% are singletons and the top ten take 1.5% to 2%. The sample was peripheral blood. Receptors were obtained from a man aged 70 or older with acute or convalescent COVID-19. The CDR3 runs from the conserved cysteine through the conserved F or W. A D gene is named only where the DNA matches it firmly. A row's size may be missing; if present it is once, few, many or a size class.

TRBV27	NA	NA	14	TRBJ2-7	CASSSLQGAYEQYF	TGTGCCAGCAGTTCTCTCCAGGGCGCCTACGAGCAGTACTTC
TRBV2	NA	NA	15	TRBJ1-6	CASSIIRTNNSPLHF	TGTGCCAGCAGTATTATTCGGACAAATAATTCACCCCTCCACTTT
TRBV4-2	NA	TRBD2	18	TRBJ2-1	CASSQDPGGASGVNEQFF	TGTGCCAGCAGCCAAGACCCGGGAGGAGCTAGCGGGGTGAATGAGCAGTTCTTC
TRBV29-1	NA	NA	12	TRBJ2-7	CSGKDTDYEQYF	TGCAGCGGAAAGGACACAGACTACGAGCAGTACTTC
TRBV2	few	NA	13	TRBJ1-2	CASGPQGRSGYTF	TGTGCCAGCGGACCACAGGGAAGGAGTGGCTACACCTTC
TRBV25-1	many	NA	15	TRBJ2-5	CASSESGRHQETQYF	TGTGCCAGCAGTGAATCTGGCAGGCACCAAGAGACCCAGTACTTC
TRBV6-1	NA	TRBD1	15	TRBJ2-7	CASSDAGTGAYEQYF	TGTGCCAGCAGTGACGCCGGGACAGGGGCCTACGAGCAGTACTTC
TRBV30	once	NA	15	TRBJ1-5	CAWSPGNLGNQPQHF	TGTGCCTGGAGTCCCGGGAATTTAGGCAATCAGCCCCAGCATTTT
TRBV5-6	NA	NA	14	TRBJ2-7	CASSLGPGSYEQYF	TGTGCCAGCAGCTTGGGGCCGGGATCCTACGAGCAGTACTTC
TRBV19	NA	NA	13	TRBJ1-1	CASSLWLRAEAFF	TGTGCCAGTAGTCTTTGGCTCCGGGCTGAAGCTTTCTTT
TRBV12-3/TRBV12-4	NA	NA	12	TRBJ1-1	CASSFGGSEAFF	TGTGCCAGCAGTTTTGGGGGGTCTGAAGCTTTCTTT
TRBV19	many	NA	14	TRBJ1-1	CASSTQGWGTEAFF	TGTGCCAGTAGTACACAGGGCTGGGGCACTGAAGCTTTCTTT
TRBV11-3	few	NA	15	TRBJ2-2	CASPRGEENTGELFF	TGTGCCAGCCCCAGGGGGGAAGAGAACACCGGGGAGCTGTTTTTT
TRBV12-5	NA	TRBD1	14	TRBJ1-4	CASGEGQGREKLFF	TGTGCTAGTGGTGAGGGACAGGGCAGAGAAAAACTGTTTTTT
TRBV5-4	NA	TRBD1	15	TRBJ1-1	CASSRDRGTDTEAFF	TGTGCCAGCAGCCGGGACAGGGGTACGGACACTGAAGCTTTCTTT
TRBV6-5	NA	TRBD1	15	TRBJ1-6	CASKPGTGTNSPLHF	TGTGCCAGCAAACCCGGGACAGGGACAAATTCACCCCTCCACTTT
TRBV6-1	NA	NA	14	TRBJ1-2	CASSEGWRSDGYTF	TGTGCCAGCAGTGAAGGTTGGAGATCTGATGGCTACACCTTC
TRBV19	NA	NA	16	TRBJ2-3	CASSSNRGTGTDTQYF	TGTGCCAGTAGTTCGAACCGGGGGACAGGCACAGATACGCAGTATTTT
TRBV12-3/TRBV12-4	NA	NA	12	TRBJ1-5	CASSPAGQPQHF	TGTGCCAGCAGTCCCGCGGGTCAGCCCCAGCATTTT
TRBV4-2	NA	NA	15	TRBJ1-5	CASSQEGASNQPQHF	TGTGCCAGCAGCCAAGAAGGGGCTAGCAATCAGCCCCAGCATTTT
TRBV18	NA	NA	13	TRBJ2-5	CASSPGVQETQYF	TGTGCCAGCTCACCCGGGGTCCAAGAGACCCAGTACTTC
TRBV5-6	NA	TRBD1	13	TRBJ1-1	CASSLQGATGAFF	TGTGCCAGCAGCTTGCAGGGGGCTACGGGAGCTTTCTTT
TRBV18	NA	TRBD2	15	TRBJ2-7	CASSPEAGLTYEQYF	TGTGCCAGCTCACCCGAAGCGGGGTTAACCTACGAGCAGTACTTC
TRBV7-2	NA	NA	17	TRBJ2-7	CASSLGRGGGHMNEQYF	TGTGCCAGCAGCTTAGGAAGGGGAGGGGGGCATATGAACGAGCAGTACTTC
TRBV28	NA	TRBD1	14	TRBJ1-2	CASSLKGQGYGYTF	TGTGCCAGCAGTTTGAAGGGACAGGGGTATGGCTACACCTTC
TRBV4-1	NA	NA	16	TRBJ2-4	CASSQDDGLAKNIQYF	TGCGCCAGCAGCCAAGATGATGGCTTAGCCAAAAACATTCAGTACTTC
TRBV3-1/TRBV3-2	NA	TRBD1	14	TRBJ1-1	CASSQRTGDTEAFF	TGTGCCAGCAGCCAAAGGACAGGGGACACTGAAGCTTTCTTT
TRBV20-1	few	NA	13	TRBJ1-1	CSASNSPNTEAFF	TGCAGTGCTAGTAACAGTCCGAACACTGAAGCTTTCTTT
TRBV11-1	NA	NA	13	TRBJ1-2	CASSFDRNYGYTF	TGTGCCAGCAGCTTTGACAGAAACTATGGCTACACCTTC
TRBV5-5	NA	NA	15	TRBJ2-7	CASSLGPGDPYEQYF	TGTGCCAGCAGCTTAGGTCCAGGGGACCCCTACGAGCAGTACTTC
TRBV7-2	NA	NA	14	TRBJ2-5	CASSAGGLEETQYF	TGTGCCAGCAGCGCCGGGGGGCTAGAGGAGACCCAGTACTTC
TRBV9	NA	NA	14	TRBJ1-2	CASSLRSEDYGYTF	TGTGCCAGCAGCCTCCGGTCCGAGGACTATGGCTACACCTTC
TRBV5-1	NA	NA	15	TRBJ1-6	CASSLLGDYNSPLHF	TGCGCCAGCAGCTTGTTAGGGGACTATAATTCACCCCTCCACTTT
TRBV19	NA	NA	14	TRBJ1-1	CASSIGGAHTEAFF	TGTGCCAGTAGTATCGGGGGGGCGCATACTGAAGCTTTCTTT
TRBV5-5	NA	NA	16	TRBJ2-7	CASSLAGSERSYEQYF	TGTGCCAGCAGCTTGGCAGGCTCGGAAAGATCCTACGAGCAGTACTTC
TRBV28	NA	TRBD1	15	TRBJ2-7	CASSLGRGPTYEQYF	TGTGCCAGCAGTTTAGGCAGGGGGCCGACCTACGAGCAGTACTTC
TRBV6-5	NA	TRBD1	13	TRBJ1-1	CASRTGLRTEAFF	TGTGCCAGCAGGACAGGGTTGCGCACTGAAGCTTTCTTT
TRBV7-9	NA	NA	12	TRBJ1-2	CASSPGQGGYTF	TGTGCCAGCAGCCCGGGACAAGGGGGTTACACCTTC
TRBV19	NA	NA	13	TRBJ1-1	CASSKAGITEAFF	TGTGCCAGTAGCAAGGCGGGGATAACTGAAGCTTTCTTT
TRBV5-4	NA	NA	15	TRBJ2-5	CASSLHQGGQETQYF	TGTGCCAGCAGCTTGCACCAGGGGGGACAAGAGACCCAGTACTTC
TRBV3-1/TRBV3-2	few	NA	15	TRBJ1-2	CASSPSVKGVYGYTF	TGTGCCAGCAGCCCATCTGTGAAGGGGGTGTATGGCTACACCTTC
TRBV7-2	NA	TRBD1	17	TRBJ1-3	CASSLRGTGGAGNTIYF	TGTGCCAGCAGCTTACGGGGAACAGGGGGCGCGGGAAACACCATATATTTT
TRBV6-5	NA	TRBD1	15	TRBJ2-2	CASSFGTANTGELFF	TGTGCCAGCAGTTTCGGGACAGCAAACACCGGGGAGCTGTTTTTT
TRBV7-9	NA	NA	16	TRBJ2-2	CASSPRAQGNTGELFF	TGTGCCAGCAGCCCCCGGGCGCAGGGGAACACCGGGGAGCTGTTTTTT
TRBV7-8	NA	NA	16	TRBJ2-3	CASSLAGRVSTDTQYF	TGTGCCAGCAGCTTAGCGGGGAGAGTCTCCACAGATACGCAGTATTTT
TRBV12-5	once	TRBD1	17	TRBJ1-2	CASGLVLPGGQAISNTF	TGTGCTAGTGGTTTGGTCCTACCGGGGGGACAGGCCATCTCGAACACCTTC
TRBV6-4	NA	NA	16	TRBJ2-3	CASSADRGSSTDTQYF	TGTGCCAGCAGTGCTGATAGGGGGTCTAGCACAGATACGCAGTATTTT
TRBV30	NA	TRBD1	16	TRBJ1-5	CAWSRQGANSNQPQHF	TGTGCCTGGAGTCGACAGGGGGCAAATAGCAATCAGCCCCAGCATTTT
TRBV19	once	NA	19	TRBJ1-5	CASSPRIRDTYLQHQPQHF	TGTGCCAGTAGTCCCCGAATCCGGGACACATATCTTCAACATCAGCCCCAGCATTTT
TRBV10-1	NA	NA	13	TRBJ2-1	CASSESLPDEQFF	TGCGCCAGCAGTGAGTCCCTACCGGATGAGCAGTTCTTC
TRBV20-1	NA	NA	14	TRBJ1-5	CSASPQGGNQPQHF	TGCAGTGCTAGTCCTCAGGGCGGCAATCAGCCCCAGCATTTT
TRBV6-5	NA	NA	14	TRBJ2-7	CASSYSTPGYEQYF	TGTGCCAGCAGTTACTCAACACCGGGGTACGAGCAGTACTTC
TRBV7-9	NA	NA	17	TRBJ1-4	CASSTSPGERYNEKLFF	TGTGCCAGCAGCACCAGTCCAGGGGAGCGGTATAATGAAAAACTGTTTTTT